A single sample gave rise to the 14 T cell receptor beta chains below, sequenced in a study of blood T cell repertoires in COVID-19. Sequencing was performed with immunoSEQ multiplex PCR; in TCRdb, only in-frame clones are kept and a portion is missing. The repertoire holds roughly 260,000 clones, roughly 90% seen once, with roughly 2.4% in the top ten. The source material was peripheral blood. The receptors were gathered from a woman aged 45-60 years who had recovered from COVID-19.

The chain is built from TRBV10-3 and TRBJ2-2; 8 bases fit TRBD2. V lost 10 bases to trimming and J lost 3 bases; unmatched junction nucleotides: 4. Germline V gene lookup returns CDR1 ENHRY and CDR2 SYGVKD. The CDR3 consists of 13 residues. DNA of the CDR3: TGTGCCAGTAGCGGGACGGACACCGGGGAGCTGTTTTTT. Translating gives CASSGTDTGELFF.

CDR3 sequence (DNA): TGTGCCAGCAGCTTAGACCGGGGAAACACCATATATTTT. It translates to CASSLDRGNTIYF. The chain employs TRBV7-9 and TRBJ1-3; no clear D. The CDR3 spans 13 residues. Germline CDR1 reads SEHNR; CDR2 reads FQNEAQ (reference sequence). Trimming took 1 base from V and 4 from J, leaving 5 bases between them.

J is TRBJ2-2 and V is TRBV19; a possible D gene is TRBD2 (6 bases). The CDR3 is made up of 16 amino acids. V gave up 5 bases and J gave up 0 bases, with 13 bases separating them. The V gene's germline CDR1 is LNHDA and CDR2 SQIVND (reference sequence). DNA for the CDR3: TGTGCCAGTAGTTGGGGAGGCGTGGCGAACACCGGGGAGCTGTTTTTT. Translation: CASSWGGVANTGELFF.

The CDR3 loop reads CASSRDRVLIEAFF. The CDR3 nucleotides are TGTGCCAGCAGTCGGGACAGGGTATTGATTGAAGCTTTCTTT. The chain uses TRBV6-5 and TRBJ1-1; TRBD1 matches 9 bases. V lost 5 bases, J lost 7 bases, and 8 bases stayed unmatched. This CDR3 spans 14 amino acids. CDR1 MNHEY and CDR2 SVGAGI come from the germline V gene.

This clone was found once. V gene TRBV3-1 (or the pseudogene TRBV3-2) combines with J gene TRBJ2-1; TRBD2 matches 12 bases. Germline CDR1 reads LGHDT; CDR2 reads YNNKEL (reference sequence). The CDR3 runs to 21 residues. Trimming cost V 4 bases and J 4 bases; bases outside gene matches: 20. Written as DNA, the CDR3 is TGTGCCAGCAGCCGCATCCGGGACGGTGGGACTAGCGGGTTTCTTTACAATGAGCAGTTCTTC. Amino acid sequence: CASSRIRDGGTSGFLYNEQFF.

V and J are TRBV9 and TRBJ2-1, with 15 bases matching TRBD2. Germline CDR1 SGDLS, CDR2 YYNGEE. The CDR3 sequence is 15 residues long. The trim removed 4 bases at V and 9 bases at J, leaving 5 bases unmatched. This CDR3 is CASSLGTSGGSEQFF. The CDR3 region has the DNA TGTGCCAGCAGCCTAGGGACTAGCGGGGGGAGTGAGCAGTTCTTC.

The V gene is TRBV5-8, the J gene TRBJ2-1; 7 bases align to TRBD2. V shed 0 bases, J shed 5 bases, and the junction held 5 bases outside the gene matches. Germline V gives CDR1 SGHTS, CDR2 YDEGEE. The CDR3 is 15 residues long. The CDR3 is CASSLALAVDNEQFF. CDR3 in DNA: TGTGCCAGCAGCTTGGCTCTAGCGGTAGACAATGAGCAGTTCTTC.

The V call is TRBV6-2 or TRBV6-3, the J call TRBJ2-5, with 9 bases fitting TRBD2. Trimming at V came to 5 bases and at J to 5 bases, leaving 9 bases not matched to a gene. The CDR3 runs 15 residues. Germline assignment: CDR1 MNHEY and CDR2 SVGEGT. The CDR3 is CASSLLAGRWETQYF. CDR3 sequence (DNA): TGTGCCAGCAGTCTCCTAGCGGGACGTTGGGAGACCCAGTACTTC.

The chain uses TRBV12-3 or TRBV12-4 and TRBJ2-1; 7 positions match TRBD2. The CDR3 runs to 12 residues. V trimming: 5 bases; J trimming: 9 bases; junction bases outside the gene matches: 4. The CDR3 reads CASSRAGSEQFF. The CDR3 DNA sequence: TGTGCCAGCAGTCGAGCGGGGAGTGAGCAGTTCTTC.

The V gene is TRBV27, the J gene TRBJ2-7; 11 bases are a match to TRBD2. The CDR3 is 15 residues long. Trimming cost V 6 bases and J 2 bases; bases outside gene matches: 6. In germline, CDR1 is MNHEY, CDR2 SMNVEV (reference sequence). CDR3 protein: CASSGTSGGPYEQYF. For the CDR3, the DNA is TGTGCCAGCAGCGGAACTAGCGGGGGACCCTACGAGCAGTACTTC.

The V call is TRBV7-2, the J call TRBJ1-2; D remains ambiguous. From germline, CDR1 is SGHTA and CDR2 FQGNSA. Trimming removed 5 bases at V and 5 bases at J, with 12 bases between. This CDR3 spans 13 amino acids. The chain's CDR3 is CASSAGILYGYTF. The DNA of the CDR3 is TGTGCCAGCAGCGCCGGGATCTTGTATGGCTACACCTTC.

The table lists this clone with a count of one. The chain employs TRBV18 and TRBJ1-2; no definite D call. The germline V and J ends were trimmed by 2 bases and 0 bases, with 13 bases remaining between them. This CDR3 has 16 amino acids. Germline V lookup: CDR1 KGHSH, CDR2 LQKENI. CDR3 in amino acids: CASSPVLGPSNYGYTF. The CDR3 coding sequence is TGTGCCAGCTCACCAGTCCTTGGGCCGTCTAACTATGGCTACACCTTC.

The V gene is TRBV5-1, the J gene TRBJ2-7; TRBD1 matches at 10 bases. Germline V lookup: CDR1 SGHRS, CDR2 YFSETQ. After removal of 3 bases from V and 6 bases from J, the junction contained 6 bases not matched to a gene. This CDR3 spans 14 amino acids. The CDR3 sequence is CASSWTGGSAEQYF. The CDR3 nucleotides read TGCGCCAGCAGCTGGACAGGGGGGTCAGCCGAGCAGTACTTC.

This chain uses TRBV19 with TRBJ1-1; TRBD1 aligns across 9 bases. The CDR3 contains 14 residues. V lost 6 bases, J lost 7 bases, and 9 bases stayed unmatched. Looked up from germline, CDR1 is LNHDA and CDR2 is SQIVND (reference sequence). Here the CDR3 reads CASSPTGGMGEAFF. The CDR3 bases are TGTGCCAGTAGCCCGACAGGGGGGATGGGTGAAGCTTTCTTT.